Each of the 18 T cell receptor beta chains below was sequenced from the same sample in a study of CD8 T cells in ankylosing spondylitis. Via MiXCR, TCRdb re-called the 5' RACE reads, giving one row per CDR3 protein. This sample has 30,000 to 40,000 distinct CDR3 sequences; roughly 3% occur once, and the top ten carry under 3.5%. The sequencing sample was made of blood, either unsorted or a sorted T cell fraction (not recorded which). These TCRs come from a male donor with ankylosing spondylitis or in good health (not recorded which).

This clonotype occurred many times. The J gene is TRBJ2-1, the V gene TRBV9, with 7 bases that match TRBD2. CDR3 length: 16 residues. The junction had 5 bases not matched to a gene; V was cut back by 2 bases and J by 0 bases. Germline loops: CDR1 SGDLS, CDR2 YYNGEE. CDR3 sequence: CASSVGWGGSYNEQFF. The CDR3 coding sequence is TGTGCCAGCAGCGTGGGCTGGGGGGGCTCCTACAATGAGCAGTTCTTC. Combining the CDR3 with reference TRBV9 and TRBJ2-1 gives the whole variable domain DSGVTQTPKHLITATGQRVTLRCSPRSGDLSVYWYQQSLDQGLQFLIQYYNGEERAKGNILERFSAQQFPDLHSELNLSSLELGDSALYFCASSVGWGGSYNEQFFGPGTRLTVL.

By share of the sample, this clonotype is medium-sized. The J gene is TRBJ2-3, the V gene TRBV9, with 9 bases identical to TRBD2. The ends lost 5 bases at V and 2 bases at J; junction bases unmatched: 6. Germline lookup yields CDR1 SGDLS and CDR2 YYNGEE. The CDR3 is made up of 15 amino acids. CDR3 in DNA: TGTGCCAGCAGGCGACTAGCGGCCTCCACAGATACGCAGTATTTT. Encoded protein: CASRRLAASTDTQYF.

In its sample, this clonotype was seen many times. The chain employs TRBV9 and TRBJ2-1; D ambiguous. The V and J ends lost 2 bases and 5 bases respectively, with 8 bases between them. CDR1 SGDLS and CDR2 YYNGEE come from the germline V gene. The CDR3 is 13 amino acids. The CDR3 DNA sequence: TGTGCCAGCAGCGTTTATAGGAACAATGAGCAGTTCTTC. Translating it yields CASSVYRNNEQFF.

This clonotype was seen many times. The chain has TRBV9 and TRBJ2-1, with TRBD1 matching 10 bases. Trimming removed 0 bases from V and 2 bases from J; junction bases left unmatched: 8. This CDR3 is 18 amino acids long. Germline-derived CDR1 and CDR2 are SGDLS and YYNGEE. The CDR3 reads CASSVAGQGLTPYNEQFF. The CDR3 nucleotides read TGTGCCAGCAGCGTAGCGGGACAGGGGCTGACCCCCTACAATGAGCAGTTCTTC.

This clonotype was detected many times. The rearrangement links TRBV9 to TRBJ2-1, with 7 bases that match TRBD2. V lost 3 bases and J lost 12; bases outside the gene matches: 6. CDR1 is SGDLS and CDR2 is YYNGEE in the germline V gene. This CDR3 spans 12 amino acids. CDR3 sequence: CASSGPRGRQFF. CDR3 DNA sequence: TGTGCCAGCAGCGGACCGCGGGGGAGGCAGTTCTTC.

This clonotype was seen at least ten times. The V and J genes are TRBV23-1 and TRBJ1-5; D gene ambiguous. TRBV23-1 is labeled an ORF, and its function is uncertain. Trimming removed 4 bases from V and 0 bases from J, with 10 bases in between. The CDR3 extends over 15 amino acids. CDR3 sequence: CASSPRGLSNQPQHF. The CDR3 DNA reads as TGCGCCAGCAGTCCCCGTGGACTTAGCAATCAGCCCCAGCATTTT.

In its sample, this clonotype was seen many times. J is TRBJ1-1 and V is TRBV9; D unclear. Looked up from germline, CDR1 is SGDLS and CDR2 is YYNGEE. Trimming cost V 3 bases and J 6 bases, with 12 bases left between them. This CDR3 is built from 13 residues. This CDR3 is CASSGEILAEAFF. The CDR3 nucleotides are TGTGCCAGCAGCGGCGAAATTTTGGCTGAAGCTTTCTTT.

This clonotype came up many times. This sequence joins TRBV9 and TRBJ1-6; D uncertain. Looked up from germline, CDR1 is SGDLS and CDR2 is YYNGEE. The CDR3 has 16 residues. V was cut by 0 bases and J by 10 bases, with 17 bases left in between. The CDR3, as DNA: TGTGCCAGCAGCGTAGCTGAGGGAACGAGTAACTCACCCCTCCACTTT. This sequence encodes CASSVAEGTSNSPLHF. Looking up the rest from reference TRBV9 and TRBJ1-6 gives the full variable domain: DSGVTQTPKHLITATGQRVTLRCSPRSGDLSVYWYQQSLDQGLQFLIQYYNGEERAKGNILERFSAQQFPDLHSELNLSSLELGDSALYFCASSVAEGTSNSPLHFGNGTRLTVT.

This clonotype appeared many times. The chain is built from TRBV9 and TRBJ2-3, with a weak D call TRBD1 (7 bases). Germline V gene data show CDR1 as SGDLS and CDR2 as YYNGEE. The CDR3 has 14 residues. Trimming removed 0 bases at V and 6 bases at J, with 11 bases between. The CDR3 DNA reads TGTGCCAGCAGCGTAGAAGCAGGGGGGGATACGCAGTATTTT. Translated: CASSVEAGGDTQYF.

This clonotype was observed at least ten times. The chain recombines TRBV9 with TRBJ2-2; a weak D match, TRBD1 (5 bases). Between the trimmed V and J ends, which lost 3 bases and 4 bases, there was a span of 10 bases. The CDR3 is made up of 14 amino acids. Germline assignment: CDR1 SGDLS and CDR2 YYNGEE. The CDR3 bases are TGTGCCAGCAGCGAAGGGGTCGGCACCGGGGAGCTGTTTTTT. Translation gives CASSEGVGTGELFF.

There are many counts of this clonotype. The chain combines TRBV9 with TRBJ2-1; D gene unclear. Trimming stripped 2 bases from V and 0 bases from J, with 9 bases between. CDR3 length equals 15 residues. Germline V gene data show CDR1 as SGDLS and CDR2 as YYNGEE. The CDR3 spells CASSVGPSSYNEQFF. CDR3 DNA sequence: TGTGCCAGCAGCGTCGGCCCCAGCTCCTACAATGAGCAGTTCTTC.

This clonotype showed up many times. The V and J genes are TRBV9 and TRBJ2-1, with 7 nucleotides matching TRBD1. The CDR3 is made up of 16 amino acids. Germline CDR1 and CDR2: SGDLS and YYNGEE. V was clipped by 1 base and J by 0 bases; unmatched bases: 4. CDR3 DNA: TGTGCCAGCAGCGTATCGGGACAGCCCTCCTACAATGAGCAGTTCTTC. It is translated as CASSVSGQPSYNEQFF.

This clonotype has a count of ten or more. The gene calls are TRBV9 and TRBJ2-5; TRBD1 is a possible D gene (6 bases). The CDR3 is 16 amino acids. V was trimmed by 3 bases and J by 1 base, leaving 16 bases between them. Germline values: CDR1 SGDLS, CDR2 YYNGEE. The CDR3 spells CASSARGQTLQETQYF. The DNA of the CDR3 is TGTGCCAGCAGCGCCAGAGGACAGACCCTCCAAGAGACCCAGTACTTC. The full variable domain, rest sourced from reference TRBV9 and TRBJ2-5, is DSGVTQTPKHLITATGQRVTLRCSPRSGDLSVYWYQQSLDQGLQFLIQYYNGEERAKGNILERFSAQQFPDLHSELNLSSLELGDSALYFCASSARGQTLQETQYFGPGTRLLVL.

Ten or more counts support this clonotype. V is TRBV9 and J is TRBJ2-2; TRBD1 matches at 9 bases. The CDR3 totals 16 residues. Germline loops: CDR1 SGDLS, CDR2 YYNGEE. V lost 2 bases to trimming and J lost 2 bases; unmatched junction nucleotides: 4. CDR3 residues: CASSVGQGINTGELFF. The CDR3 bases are TGTGCCAGCAGCGTCGGACAGGGGATAAACACCGGGGAGCTGTTTTTT.

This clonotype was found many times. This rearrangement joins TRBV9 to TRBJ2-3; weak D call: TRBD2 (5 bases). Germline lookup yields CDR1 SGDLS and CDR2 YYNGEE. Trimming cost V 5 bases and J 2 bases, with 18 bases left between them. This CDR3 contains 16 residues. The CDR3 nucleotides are TGTGCCAGCAGTACACGGACTCTTGCGTACACAGATACGCAGTATTTT. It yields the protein CASSTRTLAYTDTQYF.

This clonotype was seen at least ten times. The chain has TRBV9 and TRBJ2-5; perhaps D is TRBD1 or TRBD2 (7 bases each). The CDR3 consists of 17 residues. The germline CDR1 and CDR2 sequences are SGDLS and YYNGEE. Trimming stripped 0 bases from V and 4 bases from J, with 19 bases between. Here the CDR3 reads CASSVGSRQGGGETQYF. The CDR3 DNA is TGTGCCAGCAGCGTAGGGTCCAGACAGGGCGGGGGAGAGACCCAGTACTTC.

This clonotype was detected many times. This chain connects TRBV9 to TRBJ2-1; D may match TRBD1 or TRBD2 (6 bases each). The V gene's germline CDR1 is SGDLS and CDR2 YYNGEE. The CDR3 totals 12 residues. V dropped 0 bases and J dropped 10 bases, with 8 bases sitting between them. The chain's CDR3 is CASSVVGGEQFF. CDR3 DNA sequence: TGTGCCAGCAGCGTAGTAGGGGGGGAGCAGTTCTTC.

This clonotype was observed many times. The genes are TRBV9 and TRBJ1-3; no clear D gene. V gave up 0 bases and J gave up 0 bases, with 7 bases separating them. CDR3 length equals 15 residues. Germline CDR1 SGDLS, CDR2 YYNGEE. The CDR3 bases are TGTGCCAGCAGCGTAGAAGGCAACTCTGGAAACACCATATATTTT. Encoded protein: CASSVEGNSGNTIYF.